What follows are 8 T cell receptor beta chains derived from one specimen sequenced in a study of response to subunit inactivated influenza vaccine. TCRdb processed the RT-PCR reads anew with MiXCR; each CDR3 protein has one entry. Of 500,000 to 600,000 distinct CDR3 sequences in the sample, roughly 12% are singletons; the top ten hold 8% to 13%. These sequences were also reported in another study, on T cells expressing NK-cell markers. Turning to that study: With UMIs, 5'RACE template switching was used to make TCR beta cDNA.

The sequencing used PBMCs from blood, collected on the day of vaccination. These receptors came from a man in his forties or fifties who received an inactivated influenza vaccine.

The chain recombines TRBV12-3 or TRBV12-4 with TRBJ1-5; D possibly corresponds to TRBD1 (6 bases). Trimming removed 7 bases at V and 4 bases at J, with 26 bases between. The CDR3 contains 18 residues. The CDR3 spells CASTKTGTTKLPNQPQHF. Written as DNA, the CDR3 is TGTGCCAGCACCAAGACCGGGACAACCAAATTACCAAATCAGCCCCAGCATTTT.

V and J are TRBV4-1 and TRBJ2-1; D possibly matches TRBD1 or TRBD2 (6 bases each). CDR1 is MGHRA, CDR2 YSYEKL, per germline. The CDR3 contains 15 residues. V lost 4 bases to trimming and J lost 4 bases, with 14 bases between them. As DNA, the CDR3 is TGCGCCAGCAGCCCGCGGGACACCGGTTACAATGAGCAGTTCTTC. Translated, it gives CASSPRDTGYNEQFF.

The genes are TRBV7-2 and TRBJ2-5; possible D gene TRBD2, 5 bases. The germline V gene encodes CDR1 SGHTA and CDR2 FQGNSA. CDR3 length: 16 amino acids. V was shortened by 0 bases and J by 5 bases, with 16 bases between the two germline ends. The chain's CDR3 is CASSLASAERGETQYF. In DNA form, the CDR3 reads TGTGCCAGCAGCTTAGCGAGTGCAGAACGAGGGGAGACCCAGTACTTC.

This clonotype was seen more than once but under ten times. The chain employs TRBV2 and TRBJ1-3; D ambiguous. The V and J ends lost 7 bases and 0 bases respectively, with 4 bases between them. Per germline, CDR1 SNHLY and CDR2 FYNNEI. The CDR3 spans 12 residues. The CDR3 DNA sequence: TGTGCCAGCAAGAACTCTGGAAACACCATATATTTT. This gives the protein CASKNSGNTIYF.

A few counts support this clonotype. V is TRBV7-8 and J is TRBJ1-2; D not resolved. In germline, CDR1 is SGHVS, CDR2 FQNEAQ. CDR3 length equals 14 residues. Trimming removed 5 bases from V and 8 bases from J, with 18 bases in between. Here the CDR3 reads CASSPGGPAGGYTF. For the CDR3, the DNA is TGTGCCAGCAGCCCCGGTGGGCCGGCCGGCGGCTACACCTTC.

This clonotype has a count of ten or more. The chain couples TRBV28 to TRBJ2-2, with 9 positions matching TRBD1. Germline V gene sequence: CDR1 MDHEN, CDR2 SYDVKM. With 4 bases clipped from V and 4 bases from J, the junction kept 7 bases outside the gene matches. The CDR3 covers 16 residues. The CDR3 loop is CASSSTGTGRTGELFF. The DNA for the CDR3 is TGTGCCAGCAGTTCCACCGGGACAGGGCGCACCGGGGAGCTGTTTTTT.

The chain is built from TRBV6-2 or TRBV6-3 and TRBJ2-1; D not certain. Trimming took off 6 bases at V and 3 bases at J, with 6 bases between the two ends. The CDR3 length is 12 residues. CDR1 is MNHEY and CDR2 is SVGEGT in the germline V gene. As DNA, the CDR3 is TGTGCCAGCAGCCATGACTACAATGAGCAGTTCTTC. Its translation is CASSHDYNEQFF.

This CDR3 is CSARDIQGAETQYF. The CDR3 nucleotides are TGCAGTGCTAGAGATATTCAGGGGGCAGAGACCCAGTACTTC. The V gene is TRBV20-1, the J gene TRBJ2-5, with 8 nucleotides matching TRBD1. This CDR3 contains 14 residues. Trimming cost V 0 bases and J 4 bases; bases outside gene matches: 4. Germline V CDR1 and CDR2: DFQATT, SNEGSKA (reference sequence).